This entry features one T cell receptor beta chain sequence. Original analysis: Cell counts per sample came from amplifying reference gene primers. Using immunoSEQ multiplex PCR, the repertoire was profiled, and TCRdb retains in-frame clones only, with some absent. For V, J and clone size, that table is used; D and trimming come from the DNA. In the table there are about 200,000 clones, about 80% of which are singletons. The data are from a study of blood T cell repertoires in COVID-19. Study background: COVID-19 samples collected from the United States, Italy and Spain covered acute and convalescent phases.

This CDR3 region has 12 residues. With 0 bases removed from V and 6 bases from J, the gap between germline ends came to 4 bases. Looked up from germline, CDR1 is SGHRS and CDR2 is YFSETQ. The sequenced sample was peripheral blood. The chain has TRBV5-1 and TRBJ2-1; no reliable D call. The clonotype originates from a human donor with acute or convalescent COVID-19. The donor label of this sample is uncertain. In nucleotides, the CDR3 is TGCGCCAGCAGCTTGGACATCAATGAGCAGTTCTTC. Translated, it gives CASSLDINEQFF.